These 14 T cell receptor beta chains were sequenced from one sample in a study of CD4 T cells in relation to SARS-CoV-2 and coronaviruses. Generated by immunoSEQ multiplex PCR, the TCRdb table keeps only in-frame clones and is missing some. The sample shows about 30,000 clones, roughly 82% of them seen only once. No antigen has been identified for these receptors. The sequencing input was memory CD4+ T cells from PBMCs, cultured in vitro. Receptor source: an adult with COVID-19.

The chain carries TRBV5-5 and TRBJ2-3, with unresolved D. The CDR3 has 13 amino acids. Germline V lookup: CDR1 SGHKS, CDR2 YYEKEE (reference sequence). The V end was cut by 2 bases, the J end by 5 bases, with 9 bases between. The CDR3 DNA is TGTGCCAGCAGCTTTAGGGAAGGAGATACGCAGTATTTT. This translates into CASSFREGDTQYF.

This sequence joins TRBV3-1 (or the pseudogene TRBV3-2) and TRBJ2-5; unclear D gene. This CDR3 has 15 amino acids. V lost 0 bases, J lost 1 base, and 9 bases lay in between. From germline, CDR1 is LGHDT and CDR2 YNNKEL (reference sequence). CDR3 nucleotide sequence: TGTGCCAGCAGCCAAGATGTGGTCTTCCAAGAGACCCAGTACTTC. It yields the protein CASSQDVVFQETQYF.

The chain recombines TRBV24-1 with TRBJ2-5, with 7 bases fitting TRBD2. With V trimmed by 4 bases and J by 0 bases, 7 bases remained unmatched. From germline, CDR1 is KGHDR and CDR2 SFDVKD. The CDR3 totals 16 residues. As DNA, the CDR3 is TGTGCCACCAGTGACTGGACTAGTGGGTACCAAGAGACCCAGTACTTC. The encoded protein is CATSDWTSGYQETQYF.

The chain carries TRBV3-1 (or the pseudogene TRBV3-2) and TRBJ1-2; tentative D call: TRBD1 (6 bases). The V end was cut by 3 bases, the J end by 4 bases, with 15 bases between. Germline V lookup: CDR1 LGHDT, CDR2 YNNKEL (reference sequence). The CDR3 extends over 15 amino acids. The CDR3 nucleotides read TGTGCCAGCAGCCAGACAGGTCCGACTCCCTATGGCTACACCTTC. Protein product: CASSQTGPTPYGYTF.

The chain uses TRBV7-9 and TRBJ1-2; D is unresolved. The CDR3 covers 14 residues. Trimming removed 6 bases at V and 4 bases at J, with 15 bases between. Germline V gives CDR1 SEHNR, CDR2 FQNEAQ (reference sequence). The CDR3 spells CASSSSGSLYGYTF. Written as DNA, the CDR3 is TGTGCCAGCAGTTCCTCCGGGTCCCTCTATGGCTACACCTTC. Full variable domain (outside the CDR3, taken from reference TRBV7-9 and TRBJ1-2): DTGVSQNPRHKITKRGQNVTFRCDPISEHNRLYWYRQTLGQGPEFLTYFQNEAQLEKSRLLSDRFSAERPKGSFSTLEIQRTEQGDSAMYLCASSSSGSLYGYTFGSGTRLTVV.

V and J are TRBV12-1 and TRBJ2-3. TRBV12-1 is recorded as a pseudogene. The CDR3 extends over 15 amino acids. The CDR3 DNA sequence: TGTGCCAGCAGCTTAAGAGGGACGGGCACAGATACGCAGTATTTT. Translated, it gives CASSLRGTGTDTQYF.

The gene calls are TRBV7-8 and TRBJ2-1; 7 bases align to TRBD1. V shed 4 bases, J shed 6 bases, and the junction held 9 bases outside the gene matches. In germline, CDR1 is SGHVS, CDR2 FQNEAQ. CDR3 length equals 15 residues. Written as DNA, the CDR3 is TGTGCCAGCAGCTCATCCGGGACAGCAATCAATGAGCAGTTCTTC. Translating it yields CASSSSGTAINEQFF.

This chain joins TRBV3-1 (or the pseudogene TRBV3-2) and TRBJ2-2, with D unclear. CDR3 length equals 11 residues. Trimming stripped 8 bases from V and 7 bases from J, with 8 bases between. Germline CDR1 is LGHDT and CDR2 is YNNKEL (reference sequence). CDR3 residues: CASLSYGELFF. CDR3 nucleotides: TGTGCCAGCCTTTCGTACGGGGAGCTGTTTTTT.

By its share, this clone is medium-sized (0.01 to 0.1%). V is TRBV6-5 and J is TRBJ1-4, with 9 bases aligning to TRBD1. With V trimmed by 10 bases and J by 4 bases, 7 bases remained unmatched. From germline, CDR1 is MNHEY and CDR2 SVGAGI. The CDR3 is made up of 14 amino acids. The CDR3: CAMGQGGDNEKLFF. For the CDR3, the DNA is TGTGCCATGGGACAGGGAGGGGATAATGAAAAACTGTTTTTT.

The rearrangement uses TRBV19 and TRBJ1-1; 9 nucleotides match TRBD1. The germline V gene has CDR1 LNHDA and CDR2 SQIVND (reference sequence). The CDR3 spans 13 residues. V gave up 1 base and J gave up 6 bases; unmatched junction bases: 0. CDR3 residues: CASSIGQGAEAFF. The DNA for the CDR3 is TGTGCCAGTAGTATAGGACAGGGGGCTGAAGCTTTCTTT. Full variable domain (missing parts from reference TRBV19 and TRBJ1-1): DGGITQSPKYLFRKEGQNVTLSCEQNLNHDAMYWYRQDPGQGLRLIYYSQIVNDFQKGDIAEGYSVSREKKESFPLTVTSAQKNPTAFYLCASSIGQGAEAFFGQGTRLTVV.

The chain carries TRBV2 and TRBJ2-7; D call uncertain. Germline V CDR1 and CDR2: SNHLY, FYNNEI. The CDR3 is 12 residues long. V lost 6 bases and J lost 3, with 9 bases in between. For the CDR3, the DNA is TGTGCCAGCAGCCGCACCAACTACGAGCAGTACTTC. Protein sequence: CASSRTNYEQYF.

J is TRBJ2-1 and V is TRBV13; D uncertain. The V end lost 2 bases, the J end lost 5 bases, and 16 bases lay between the germline ends. CDR3 size: 16 residues. Germline V gene sequence: CDR1 PRHDT, CDR2 FYEKMQ (reference sequence). The CDR3 DNA sequence: TGTGCCAGCAGCTTATATTCACTTAGTCTACACAATGAGCAGTTCTTC. Translation gives CASSLYSLSLHNEQFF.

This clone was counted only a few times. The junction and the germline gene differ at one end; a read error may be behind it. The chain combines TRBV5-1 with TRBJ1-1; the match to TRBD1 covers 7 bases. CDR3 length equals 13 residues. Per the germline V gene, CDR1 is SGHRS and CDR2 is YFSETQ. The CDR3 protein is CASTLTGSGEAFF. In DNA, the CDR3 is TGCGCCAGCACCTTGACAGGGTCGGGTGAAGCTTTCTTT.

The gene calls are TRBV11-2 and TRBJ1-4; tentative D call: TRBD1 (6 bases). CDR1 and CDR2 (germline): SGHAT, FQNNGV. This CDR3 contains 18 residues. V was pared by 0 bases and J by 3 bases, with 17 bases between. The CDR3 here is CASSLDLVNRGSNEKLFF. Written as DNA, the CDR3 is TGTGCCAGCAGCTTAGATCTCGTAAATAGGGGGTCTAATGAAAAACTGTTTTTT.